Below are 15 T cell receptor beta chains sequenced from a single sample in a study of cytomegalovirus exposure and HLA in healthy donors. Vbeta (60) and Jbeta (13) primers were used in the PCR. Assay: immunoSEQ multiplex PCR; the TCRdb copy retains only in-frame clones and omits some. The repertoire holds fewer than 200,000 clones, with 70% to 85% as singletons. Sequenced material: PBMCs. All receptors come from a girl aged 2 to 10 in good health and CMV-seropositive.

The J gene is TRBJ2-3, the V gene TRBV5-6; D perhaps matches TRBD2 (6 bases). Trimming took off 4 bases at V and 0 bases at J, with 9 bases between the two ends. Germline V gene lookup returns CDR1 SGHDT and CDR2 YYEEEE. This CDR3 comprises 14 residues. CDR3 nucleotides: TGTGCCAGCAGCCCTGGGACTAGCACAGATACGCAGTATTTT. It translates to CASSPGTSTDTQYF.

The chain combines TRBV5-1 with TRBJ2-5; the D gene is possibly TRBD1 (6 bases). The J call is uncertain, as TRBJ2-7 better fits the DNA end. The CDR3 runs 14 residues. The germline V gene encodes CDR1 SGHRS and CDR2 YFSETQ. The CDR3 reads CASSSRQDPYEQYF. CDR3 sequence (DNA): TGCGCCAGCAGCTCCCGACAGGACCCCTACGAGCAGTACTTC.

The chain couples TRBV7-3 to TRBJ2-2; D unclear. Trimming took 5 bases from V and 4 from J, leaving 8 bases between them. Germline values: CDR1 SGHTA, CDR2 FQGTGA. CDR3 length equals 13 residues. The CDR3 is CASSQVSTGELFF. CDR3 nucleotides: TGTGCCAGCAGCCAGGTATCCACCGGGGAGCTGTTTTTT.

V and J are TRBV19 and TRBJ2-1, with D maybe TRBD2 (6 bases). V lost 4 bases, J lost 0 bases, and 13 bases lay in between. CDR3 length equals 16 residues. Germline V gene data show CDR1 as LNHDA and CDR2 as SQIVND (reference sequence). CDR3 nucleotides: TGTGCCAGTAGTACCGGAAGCGGGCGCTCCTACAATGAGCAGTTCTTC. Its protein product is CASSTGSGRSYNEQFF.

The V gene is TRBV7-2, the J gene TRBJ2-1, with 9 bases matching TRBD2. The V segment lost 1 base and the J segment 9 bases; nucleotides outside the gene matches: 10. Per the germline V gene, CDR1 is SGHTA and CDR2 is FQGNSA. The CDR3 length is 16 residues. CDR3 DNA: TGTGCCAGCAGCTTAGGTGGTCTAGCGGGGAACGTTGAGCAGTTCTTC. Its translation: CASSLGGLAGNVEQFF.

The sample holds one count of this clone. V usage is TRBV27 and J usage is TRBJ2-1; 13 bases line up with TRBD2. Germline V gene lookup returns CDR1 MNHEY and CDR2 SMNVEV (reference sequence). The V gene end was trimmed by 5 bases and the J gene end by 5 bases; junction bases not matched to a gene: 9. The CDR3 has 17 residues. CDR3 amino acids: CASSLGLAGALNNEQFF. The DNA for the CDR3 is TGTGCCAGCAGTCTCGGACTAGCGGGAGCCCTAAACAATGAGCAGTTCTTC.

The chain couples TRBV5-1 to TRBJ1-6; D uncertain. The CDR3 loop spans 14 amino acids. Trimming removed 0 bases at V and 6 bases at J, with 7 bases between. Germline values: CDR1 SGHRS, CDR2 YFSETQ. CDR3 region: CASSLVQINSPLHF. The CDR3, as DNA: TGCGCCAGCAGCTTGGTACAGATTAATTCACCCCTCCACTTT.

By its share, this clone is medium-sized. The chain carries TRBV18 and TRBJ1-1, with TRBD1 identical over 7 bases. Germline CDR1 KGHSH, CDR2 LQKENI. Trimming removed 5 bases from V and 7 bases from J; junction bases left unmatched: 10. The CDR3 loop spans 14 amino acids. Written as DNA, the CDR3 is TGTGCCAGCTCATCGGAAGGGACAGAAGGTGAAGCTTTCTTT. Its translation: CASSSEGTEGEAFF. Supplemented by reference TRBV18 and TRBJ1-1, the full variable domain reads NAGVMQNPRHLVRRRGQEARLRCSPMKGHSHVYWYRQLPEEGLKFMVYLQKENIIDESGMPKERFSAEFPKEGPSILRIQQVVRGDSAAYFCASSSEGTEGEAFFGQGTRLTVV.

This clone was detected only once. This chain links TRBV9 with TRBJ1-6; TRBD1 matches 7 bases. V trimming: 4 bases; J trimming: 1 base; junction bases outside the gene matches: 2. Germline V CDR1 and CDR2: SGDLS, YYNGEE. This CDR3 comprises 15 residues. The CDR3 here is CASSPGGSYNSPLHF. CDR3 bases: TGTGCCAGCAGCCCAGGGGGTTCCTATAATTCACCCCTCCACTTT.

This clone was found a few times. The genes are TRBV4-2 and TRBJ1-6, with 8 positions matching TRBD1. The CDR3 sequence is 17 residues long. Germline V gives CDR1 LGHNA, CDR2 YNFKEQ. The J segment lost 6 bases and the V segment lost 0 bases, leaving 7 bases of the junction unmatched. The CDR3 DNA reads TGTGCCAGCAGCCAAGATCCCCCGGACAGGGTTAATTCACCCCTCCACTTT. Translated, it gives CASSQDPPDRVNSPLHF.

The rearrangement links TRBV6-5 to TRBJ2-7, with D perhaps matching TRBD1 (5 bases). CDR1 MNHEY and CDR2 SVGAGI come from the germline V gene. V was pared by 4 bases and J by 5 bases, with 12 bases between. The CDR3 extends over 13 amino acids. The CDR3 DNA follows: TGTGCCAGCAGTTCTACAGGTGGCCACGAGCAGTACTTC. Translated, it gives CASSSTGGHEQYF.

The gene calls are TRBV5-1 and TRBJ1-1; unclear D gene. The CDR3 consists of 13 residues. With 1 base removed from V and 1 base from J, the gap between germline ends came to 5 bases. Germline CDR1 SGHRS, CDR2 YFSETQ. The CDR3 loop is CASSLQANTEAFF. The CDR3 nucleotides read TGCGCCAGCAGCTTGCAGGCGAACACTGAAGCTTTCTTT. The entire variable domain, with the rest obtained from reference TRBV5-1 and TRBJ1-1, is as follows: KAGVTQTPRYLIKTRGQQVTLSCSPISGHRSVSWYQQTPGQGLQFLFEYFSETQRNKGNFPGRFSGRQFSNSRSEMNVSTLELGDSALYLCASSLQANTEAFFGQGTRLTVV.

Points on this clone: The sample holds other DNA sequences that translate to the same CDR3. This rearrangement joins TRBV30 to TRBJ1-5, with D perhaps TRBD1 (5 bases). V lost 0 bases and J lost 3, with 12 bases in between. The CDR3 is 15 amino acids. Germline assignment: CDR1 GTSNPN and CDR2 SVGIG (reference sequence). CDR3 in DNA: TGTGCCTGGAGTGTCGGCCAGGGCGACAATCAGCCCCAGCATTTT. Translated: CAWSVGQGDNQPQHF.

The chain recombines TRBV30 with TRBJ1-1, with D possibly TRBD1 on 5 matching bases. CDR3 length equals 17 residues. From germline, CDR1 is GTSNPN and CDR2 SVGIG (reference sequence). The V end lost 4 bases, the J end lost 6 bases, and 27 bases lay between the germline ends. This CDR3 reads CAWISVGLDSAVAEAFF. The CDR3 DNA reads as TGTGCCTGGATTTCTGTTGGATTAGACAGCGCGGTGGCTGAAGCTTTCTTT.

The chain carries TRBV18 and TRBJ1-2, with D perhaps matching TRBD1 (5 bases). The germline V gene encodes CDR1 KGHSH and CDR2 LQKENI. The CDR3 runs to 14 residues. Trimming removed 3 bases from V and 2 bases from J, with 10 bases in between. The CDR3 bases are TGTGCCAGCTCACCGGAAAGACAGAACTATGGCTACACCTTC. Protein product: CASSPERQNYGYTF.